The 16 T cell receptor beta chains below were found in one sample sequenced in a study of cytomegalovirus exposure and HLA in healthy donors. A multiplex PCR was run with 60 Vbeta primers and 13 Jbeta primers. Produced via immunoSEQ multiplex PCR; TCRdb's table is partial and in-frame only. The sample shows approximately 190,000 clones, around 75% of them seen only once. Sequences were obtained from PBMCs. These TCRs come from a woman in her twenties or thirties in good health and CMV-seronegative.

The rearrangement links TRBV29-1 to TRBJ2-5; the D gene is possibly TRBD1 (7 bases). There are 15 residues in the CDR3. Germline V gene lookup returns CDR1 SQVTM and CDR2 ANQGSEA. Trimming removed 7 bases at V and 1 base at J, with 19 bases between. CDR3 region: CSAHRQGGGQETQYF. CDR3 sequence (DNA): TGCAGCGCCCACCGCCAGGGGGGTGGCCAAGAGACCCAGTACTTC.

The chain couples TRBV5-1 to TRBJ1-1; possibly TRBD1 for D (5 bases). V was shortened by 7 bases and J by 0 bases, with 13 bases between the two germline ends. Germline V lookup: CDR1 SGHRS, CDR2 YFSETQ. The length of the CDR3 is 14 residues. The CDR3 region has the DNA TGCGCCAGCTGCCTAGGGGAAGTGAACACTGAAGCTTTCTTT. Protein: CASCLGEVNTEAFF.

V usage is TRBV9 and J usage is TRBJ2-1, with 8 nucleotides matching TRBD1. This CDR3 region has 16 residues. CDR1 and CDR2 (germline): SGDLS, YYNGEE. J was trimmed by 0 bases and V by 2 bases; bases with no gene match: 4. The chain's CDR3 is CASSVRTGLSYNEQFF. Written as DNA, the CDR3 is TGTGCCAGCAGCGTCCGGACAGGGCTCTCCTACAATGAGCAGTTCTTC.

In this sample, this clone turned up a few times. The CDR3, as DNA: TGTGCCAGCAGTTCCCTTCCAGGGGCGGAGGAAAAACTGTTTTTT. It translates to CASSSLPGAEEKLFF. V is TRBV27 and J is TRBJ1-4; tentative D call: TRBD1 (6 bases). This CDR3 contains 15 residues. Germline V gene lookup returns CDR1 MNHEY and CDR2 SMNVEV (reference sequence). Trimming took 4 bases from V and 8 from J, leaving 17 bases between them.

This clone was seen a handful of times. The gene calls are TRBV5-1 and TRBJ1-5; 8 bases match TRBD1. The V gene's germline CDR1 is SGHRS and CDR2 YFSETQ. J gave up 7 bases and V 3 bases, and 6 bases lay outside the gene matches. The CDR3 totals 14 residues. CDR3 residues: CASSSSGGDQPQHF. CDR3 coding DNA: TGCGCCAGCAGCTCTTCAGGGGGCGACCAGCCCCAGCATTTT.

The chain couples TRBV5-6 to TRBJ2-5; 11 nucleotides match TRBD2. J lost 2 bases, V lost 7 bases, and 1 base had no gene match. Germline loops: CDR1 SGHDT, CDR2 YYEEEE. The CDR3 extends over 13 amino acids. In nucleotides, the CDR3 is TGTGCCAGCGGACTAGCGGGTCAAGAGACCCAGTACTTC. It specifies CASGLAGQETQYF. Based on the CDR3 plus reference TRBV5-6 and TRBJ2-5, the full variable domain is DAGVTQSPTHLIKTRGQQVTLRCSPKSGHDTVSWYQQALGQGPQFIFQYYEEEERQRGNFPDRFSGHQFPNYSSELNVNALLLGDSALYLCASGLAGQETQYFGPGTRLLVL.

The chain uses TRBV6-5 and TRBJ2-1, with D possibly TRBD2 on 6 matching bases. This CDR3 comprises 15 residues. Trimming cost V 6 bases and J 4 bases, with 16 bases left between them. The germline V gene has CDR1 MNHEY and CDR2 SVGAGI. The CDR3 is CASRAGTGTYNEQFF. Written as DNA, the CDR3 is TGTGCCAGCAGGGCCGGGACTGGTACTTACAATGAGCAGTTCTTC.

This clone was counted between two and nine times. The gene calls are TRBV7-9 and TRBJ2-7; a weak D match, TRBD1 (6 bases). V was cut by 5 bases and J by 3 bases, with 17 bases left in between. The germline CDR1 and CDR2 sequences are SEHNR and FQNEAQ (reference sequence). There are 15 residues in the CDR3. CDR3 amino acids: CASSRTSRGNYEQYF. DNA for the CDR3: TGTGCCAGCAGCCGCACTAGTAGGGGGAACTACGAGCAGTACTTC.

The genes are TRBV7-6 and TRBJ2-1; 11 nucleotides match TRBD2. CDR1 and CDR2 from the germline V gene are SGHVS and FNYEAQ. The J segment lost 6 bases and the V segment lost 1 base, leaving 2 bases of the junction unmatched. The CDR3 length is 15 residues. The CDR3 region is CASSLGLAGFNEQFF. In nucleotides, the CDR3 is TGTGCCAGCAGCTTAGGACTAGCGGGGTTCAATGAGCAGTTCTTC.

The DNA of the CDR3 is TGTGCCAGCAGCCTGGGGACAGGTCGAACCTACGAGCAGTACTTC. Translation gives CASSLGTGRTYEQYF. The chain links TRBV4-2 to TRBJ2-7; 8 nucleotides match TRBD1. Germline CDR1 is LGHNA and CDR2 is YNFKEQ. The CDR3 has 15 amino acids. The trim removed 4 bases at V and 2 bases at J, leaving 7 bases unmatched.

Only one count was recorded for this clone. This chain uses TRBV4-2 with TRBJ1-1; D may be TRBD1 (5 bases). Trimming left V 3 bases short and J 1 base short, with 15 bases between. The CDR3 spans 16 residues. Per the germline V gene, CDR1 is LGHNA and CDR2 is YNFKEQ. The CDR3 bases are TGTGCCAGCAGCCAGATGCATGGGGCTACGAACACTGAAGCTTTCTTT. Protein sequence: CASSQMHGATNTEAFF.

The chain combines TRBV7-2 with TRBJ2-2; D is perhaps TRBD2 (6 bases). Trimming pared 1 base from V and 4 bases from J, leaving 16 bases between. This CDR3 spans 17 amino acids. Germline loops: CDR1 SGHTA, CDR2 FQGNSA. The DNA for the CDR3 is TGTGCCAGCAGCTTAGTCCCTCCCGGGAGTATCACCGGGGAGCTGTTTTTT. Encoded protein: CASSLVPPGSITGELFF.

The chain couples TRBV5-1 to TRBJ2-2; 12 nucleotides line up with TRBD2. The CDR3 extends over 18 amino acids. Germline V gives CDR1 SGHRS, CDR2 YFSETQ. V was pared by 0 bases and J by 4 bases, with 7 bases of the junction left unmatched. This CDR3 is CASSLVPTSGGSTGELFF. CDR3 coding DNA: TGCGCCAGCAGCTTGGTTCCCACTAGCGGGGGGTCCACCGGGGAGCTGTTTTTT.

The CDR3 loop is CASSLGQPDVGYEQYF. The DNA for the CDR3 is TGTGCCAGCAGTTTAGGGCAGCCCGATGTTGGCTACGAGCAGTACTTC. The chain is built from TRBV27 and TRBJ2-7; no definite D call. Germline V gene data show CDR1 as MNHEY and CDR2 as SMNVEV (reference sequence). V lost 2 bases and J lost 3, with 17 bases in between. This CDR3 has 16 amino acids.

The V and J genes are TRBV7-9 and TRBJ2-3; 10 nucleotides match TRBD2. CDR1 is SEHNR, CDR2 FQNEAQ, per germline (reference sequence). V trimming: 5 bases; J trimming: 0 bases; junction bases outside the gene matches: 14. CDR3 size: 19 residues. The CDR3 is CASSKNRLAGGLSTDTQYF. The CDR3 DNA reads TGTGCCAGCAGCAAAAACCGACTAGCGGGCGGACTAAGCACAGATACGCAGTATTTT.

The CDR3 DNA follows: TGTGCCAGCAGCTTTAGTAATGAAAAACTGTTTTTT. Its translation: CASSFSNEKLFF. This chain connects TRBV7-6 to TRBJ1-4; unclear D gene. V lost 3 bases and J 4 bases, leaving 3 bases between the germline ends. CDR1 is SGHVS and CDR2 is FNYEAQ in the germline V gene. The CDR3 is 12 amino acids.